Listed here is a single T cell receptor beta chain. These data come from a study of blood T cell repertoires in COVID-19. As for the study in general: The United States, Italy and Spain supplied acute and convalescent COVID-19 samples. PBMCs, B-cell-depleted T cells, or T cells were the source of the cDNA or gDNA that made up the material.

Here immunoSEQ multiplex PCR was the method, and the copy in TCRdb shows in-frame clones only, minus some. The sample has around 94,000 clones; nearly 90% are singletons. The CDR3 covers 16 residues. The chain is built from TRBV21-1 and TRBJ2-1; the D segment call TRBD1 is taken from the table without a DNA check. TRBV21-1 is described as a pseudogene. This receptor was taken from a man aged 50 to 60 with active COVID-19. Material: peripheral blood. The CDR3, as DNA: TGTGCCAGCAGGAAAACTCCCGGGACAGGATACAATGAGCAGTTCTTC. It specifies CASRKTPGTGYNEQFF.